This paragraph reports one T cell receptor beta chain. Its antigen is undetermined. The sample originates from a study of cytomegalovirus exposure and HLA in healthy donors. Notes on the study in general: Some V segments could not be told apart, so they were left out, TRBV6-2 and TRBV6-3 among them.

In the PCR, 60 Vbeta and 13 Jbeta primers were used. TCRdb keeps only in-frame clones here, not all; method: immunoSEQ multiplex PCR. The table records tens of thousands of clones, roughly 82% of them present only once. This CDR3 region has 16 residues. Per the germline V gene, CDR1 is GTSNPN and CDR2 is SVGIG (reference sequence). V was pared by 2 bases and J by 4 bases, with 20 bases between. The chain couples TRBV30 to TRBJ1-1; D is possibly TRBD1 (6 bases). The sequence came from a woman aged 18-29 years in good health and CMV-seropositive. The sequenced sample was PBMCs. The CDR3 reads CAWSLFTGSVATEAFF. CDR3 bases: TGTGCCTGGAGTTTATTCACAGGGTCCGTGGCCACTGAAGCTTTCTTT.